This T cell receptor beta chain was documented in a study of response to subunit inactivated influenza vaccine. Points from the study as a whole: The authors suggested that few new T cells are recruited per seasonal influenza vaccination.

This clonotype was counted many times. What it binds is unknown. V dropped 2 bases and J dropped 7 bases, with 9 bases sitting between them. The CDR3 consists of 13 residues. Germline V CDR1 and CDR2: SGHAT, FQNNGV. MiXCR, run by TCRdb on the RT-PCR reads, gives a single entry per CDR3 protein. Seen here are more than 150,000 distinct CDR3 sequences, 9.2% observed once, and the top ten hold approximately 11%. This receptor was taken from a man aged 45-60 years who received an inactivated influenza vaccine. The sample consisted of non-naive T cells sorted from PBMCs, taken on the day of vaccination. The chain employs TRBV11-2 and TRBJ2-1; possible D gene TRBD2, 5 bases. The CDR3 DNA is TGTGCCAGCAGCTTATGGAGAGGGAATGAGCAGTTCTTC. Translation gives CASSLWRGNEQFF.